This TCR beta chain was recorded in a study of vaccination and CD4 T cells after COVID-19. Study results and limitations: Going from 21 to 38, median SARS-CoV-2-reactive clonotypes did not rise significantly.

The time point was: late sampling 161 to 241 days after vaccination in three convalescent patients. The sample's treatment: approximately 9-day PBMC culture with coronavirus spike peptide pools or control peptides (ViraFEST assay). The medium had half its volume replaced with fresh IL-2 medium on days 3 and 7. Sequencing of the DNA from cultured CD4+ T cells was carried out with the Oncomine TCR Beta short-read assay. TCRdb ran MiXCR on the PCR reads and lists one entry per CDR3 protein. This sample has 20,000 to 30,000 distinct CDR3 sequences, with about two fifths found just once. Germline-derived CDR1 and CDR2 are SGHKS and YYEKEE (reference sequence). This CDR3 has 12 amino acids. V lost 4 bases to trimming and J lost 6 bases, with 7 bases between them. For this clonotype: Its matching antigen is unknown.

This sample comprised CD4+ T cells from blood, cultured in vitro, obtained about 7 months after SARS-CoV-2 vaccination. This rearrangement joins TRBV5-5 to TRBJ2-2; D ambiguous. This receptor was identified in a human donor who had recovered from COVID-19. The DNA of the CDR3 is TGTGCCAGCAGCCTGGAGTCCGGGGAGCTGTTTTTT. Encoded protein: CASSLESGELFF.